These 16 T cell receptor beta chains came from one sample sequenced in a study of blood T cell repertoires in COVID-19. Clones were read by immunoSEQ multiplex PCR, and TCRdb kept only the in-frame ones, dropping some. The sample yields about 250,000 clones, roughly 84% seen once. The sequencing sample was made of peripheral blood. These receptors came from a woman between 40 and 50 years old who had recovered from COVID-19.

The chain uses TRBV19 and TRBJ1-4; D is perhaps TRBD1 (6 bases). The length of the CDR3 is 14 residues. Looked up from germline, CDR1 is LNHDA and CDR2 is SQIVND (reference sequence). The V end was cut by 9 bases, the J end by 8 bases, with 19 bases between. CDR3 in amino acids: CASAEGGREEKLFF. The CDR3 DNA is TGTGCCAGCGCGGAGGGGGGGCGAGAGGAAAAACTGTTTTTT.

CDR3 residues: CSASSSGVYNEQFF. The DNA for the CDR3 is TGCAGTGCTAGTTCTAGCGGGGTATACAATGAGCAGTTCTTC. The genes are TRBV20-1 and TRBJ2-1, with 9 bases fitting TRBD2. There are 14 residues in the CDR3. The V gene's germline CDR1 is DFQATT and CDR2 SNEGSKA (reference sequence). Trimming took 3 bases from V and 4 from J; bases not matched to a gene: 4.

The chain couples TRBV24-1 to TRBJ1-4, with 7 bases fitting TRBD1. Germline CDR1 is KGHDR and CDR2 is SFDVKD. Unmatched junction bases numbered 7, after V lost 2 bases and J lost 8 bases. The CDR3 runs to 15 residues. DNA of the CDR3: TGTGCCACCAGTGATTCAGGGCAGGGGGTCGAAAAACTGTTTTTT. This gives the protein CATSDSGQGVEKLFF.

This chain links TRBV4-2 with TRBJ2-2, with 7 bases lining up with TRBD1. This CDR3 is built from 17 residues. CDR1 is LGHNA, CDR2 YNFKEQ, per germline. Trimming removed 3 bases from V and 5 bases from J; junction bases left unmatched: 12. CDR3 in DNA: TGTGCCAGCAGCCATGCCCCGGGACAGAGGAGGACCGGGGAGCTGTTTTTT. It yields the protein CASSHAPGQRRTGELFF.

This chain joins TRBV24-1 and TRBJ1-2, with 8 bases fitting TRBD1. Germline V gene sequence: CDR1 KGHDR, CDR2 SFDVKD. Trimming took 5 bases from V and 7 from J; bases not matched to a gene: 5. CDR3 length: 13 amino acids. CDR3 amino acids: CATSVGTGRGYTF. The CDR3 DNA reads TGTGCCACCAGTGTCGGGACAGGACGTGGCTACACCTTC.

The V gene is TRBV28, the J gene TRBJ1-2; 8 bases line up with TRBD1. The junction had 16 bases not matched to a gene; V was cut back by 6 bases and J by 4 bases. The CDR3 runs 17 residues. Germline lookup yields CDR1 MDHEN and CDR2 SYDVKM. CDR3 DNA: TGTGCCAGCAGCCCACGAGGACAGGGCCCTCAAGGCTATGGCTACACCTTC. It is translated as CASSPRGQGPQGYGYTF.

The V gene is TRBV10-3, the J gene TRBJ1-1; D gene unclear. V lost 5 bases and J 8 bases, leaving 15 bases between the germline ends. This CDR3 is built from 13 residues. CDR1 is ENHRY and CDR2 is SYGVKD in the germline V gene. The CDR3 DNA sequence: TGTGCCATCAGTCGAGAAAGGACTGGAGAAGCTTTCTTT. This sequence encodes CAISRERTGEAFF.

The chain is built from TRBV5-8 and TRBJ2-5; 9 bases line up with TRBD2. The germline gives CDR1 SGHTS, CDR2 YDEGEE. The CDR3 loop spans 18 amino acids. V lost 4 bases, J lost 4 bases, and 17 bases stayed unmatched. The CDR3 here is CASSEGTSTGGWRETQYF. CDR3 DNA sequence: TGTGCCAGCAGCGAAGGGACTAGCACTGGGGGATGGCGAGAGACCCAGTACTTC.

This chain connects TRBV7-2 to TRBJ2-1, with 10 bases matching TRBD2. Trimming at V came to 5 bases and at J to 15 bases, leaving 13 bases not matched to a gene. Germline loops: CDR1 SGHTA, CDR2 FQGNSA. The CDR3 spans 14 residues. The CDR3 protein is CASSPKRSGGARFF. The CDR3 nucleotides read TGTGCCAGCAGCCCTAAGAGGAGCGGGGGGGCTAGGTTCTTC.

The chain employs TRBV2 and TRBJ1-1; D might be TRBD1 (6 bases). The germline V and J ends were trimmed by 3 bases and 1 base, with 9 bases remaining between them. CDR1 SNHLY and CDR2 FYNNEI come from the germline V gene. This CDR3 comprises 14 residues. The CDR3 is CASSERGQNTEAFF. The CDR3 nucleotides read TGTGCCAGCAGTGAGCGGGGGCAGAACACTGAAGCTTTCTTT. Together with reference TRBV2 and TRBJ1-1, the CDR3 gives the full variable domain: EPEVTQTPSHQVTQMGQEVILRCVPISNHLYFYWYRQILGQKVEFLVSFYNNEISEKSEIFDDQFSVERPDGSNFTLKIRSTKLEDSAMYFCASSERGQNTEAFFGQGTRLTVV.

This clone was picked up many times. The chain employs TRBV5-1 and TRBJ1-2, with 9 bases aligning to TRBD1. This CDR3 contains 18 residues. The germline CDR1 and CDR2 sequences are SGHRS and YFSETQ. V shed 0 bases, J shed 2 bases, and the junction held 11 bases outside the gene matches. CDR3 sequence (DNA): TGCGCCAGCAGCTTGGCTTTCGATCCGGGACAGGGAAACTATGGCTACACCTTC. It translates to CASSLAFDPGQGNYGYTF.

This clone was seen only a few times. V is TRBV28 and J is TRBJ1-1; D possibly corresponds to TRBD1 (5 bases). The CDR3 runs 13 residues. Germline-derived CDR1 and CDR2 are MDHEN and SYDVKM. V was clipped by 6 bases and J by 10 bases, with 18 bases between them. CDR3 DNA sequence: TGTGCCAGCAGATCCCCGGCAGGGCTACCAGCTTTCTTT. Translated, it gives CASRSPAGLPAFF.

This clone was picked up a small number of times. V is TRBV5-1 and J is TRBJ2-7, with 9 bases lining up with TRBD1. V dropped 4 bases and J dropped 4; count of bases not matched to a gene: 12. This CDR3 comprises 16 residues. Looked up from germline, CDR1 is SGHRS and CDR2 is YFSETQ. CDR3 bases: TGCGCCAGCAGCCCCAGGCCCGGGACAGGGACATACGAGCAGTACTTC. This encodes CASSPRPGTGTYEQYF.

There are a few counts of this clone. V gene TRBV4-1 combines with J gene TRBJ2-1, with 10 bases lining up with TRBD2. The junction had 11 bases not matched to a gene; V was cut back by 4 bases and J by 2 bases. The CDR3 is made up of 18 amino acids. The germline gives CDR1 MGHRA, CDR2 YSYEKL. The CDR3 DNA reads TGCGCCAGCAGCCCACGACTAGCGGGCGACTTTCCCTACAATGAGCAGTTCTTC. Encoded protein: CASSPRLAGDFPYNEQFF.

The chain combines TRBV9 with TRBJ2-3, with D possibly being TRBD1 (6 bases). The CDR3 covers 15 residues. The V gene lost 3 bases and the J gene lost 4 bases, with 15 bases spanning the gap. Per the germline V gene, CDR1 is SGDLS and CDR2 is YYNGEE. The CDR3, as DNA: TGTGCCAGCAGCGCCGTCAGGGGAATCGCAGATACGCAGTATTTT. This gives the protein CASSAVRGIADTQYF.

The chain employs TRBV19 and TRBJ1-6; D may be TRBD1 (5 bases). CDR1 LNHDA and CDR2 SQIVND come from the germline V gene (reference sequence). The V gene lost 6 bases and the J gene lost 5 bases, with 14 bases spanning the gap. This CDR3 comprises 15 residues. The CDR3 protein is CASRNRDSDNSPLHF. As DNA, the CDR3 is TGTGCCAGTAGGAACCGGGACTCAGATAATTCACCCCTCCACTTT.